Presented here are 7 T cell receptor beta chains from one specimen sequenced in a study of blood T cell repertoires in COVID-19. Only in-frame clones appear in the TCRdb table, and some are missing; sequencing was by immunoSEQ multiplex PCR. In the table there are 130,000 or so clones, around 89% of which are singletons. The sample consisted of peripheral blood. The source of these receptors is a man aged 45-65 years with active or convalescent COVID-19.

The V call is TRBV5-6, the J call TRBJ1-1; D perhaps matches TRBD1 (5 bases). V was clipped by 3 bases and J by 4 bases, with 19 bases between them. CDR3 length: 16 residues. In germline, CDR1 is SGHDT, CDR2 YYEEEE. The CDR3 region is CASSYYWRGSGTEAFF. The CDR3 nucleotides are TGTGCCAGCAGCTACTATTGGCGGGGGTCGGGCACTGAAGCTTTCTTT.

V gene TRBV19 combines with J gene TRBJ1-5, with 7 bases that match TRBD1. The germline V gene has CDR1 LNHDA and CDR2 SQIVND (reference sequence). The CDR3 contains 18 residues. The trim removed 1 base at V and 0 bases at J, leaving 9 bases unmatched. CDR3: CASSIGGLRQGSNQPQHF. The CDR3 DNA reads as TGTGCCAGTAGTATAGGCGGGTTAAGACAGGGTAGCAATCAGCCCCAGCATTTT.

In its sample, this clone was seen once. This chain uses TRBV6-5 with TRBJ2-7; D might be TRBD1 or TRBD2, each matching 6 bases. The CDR3 length is 15 residues. The ends were cut back, 6 bases at V and 1 base at J, with 16 bases in the middle. CDR1 and CDR2 (germline): MNHEY, SVGAGI. The DNA for the CDR3 is TGTGCCAGCAGGTACGGGGGCGATGGATCCTACGAGCAGTACTTC. It specifies CASRYGGDGSYEQYF.

V usage is TRBV24-1 and J usage is TRBJ2-3; no firm D call. From germline, CDR1 is KGHDR and CDR2 SFDVKD. The CDR3 totals 13 residues. The ends were cut back, 4 bases at V and 2 bases at J, with 6 bases in the middle. The CDR3, as DNA: TGTGCCACCAGTGAGCCTAACACAGATACGCAGTATTTT. Its protein is CATSEPNTDTQYF.

The CDR3 DNA follows: TGTGCCAGCTCACCACCGATTGGACTAGCGGGAGGTGGGCAGTACTTC. The encoded protein is CASSPPIGLAGGGQYF. The V call is TRBV18, the J call TRBJ2-7; 14 bases agree with TRBD2. There are 16 residues in the CDR3. Per germline, CDR1 KGHSH and CDR2 LQKENI. V lost 0 bases and J lost 9; bases outside the gene matches: 7.

The chain links TRBV28 to TRBJ2-3, with TRBD2 matching 8 bases. The CDR3 sequence is 15 residues long. Germline-derived CDR1 and CDR2 are MDHEN and SYDVKM. The trim removed 3 bases at V and 9 bases at J, leaving 11 bases unmatched. Here the CDR3 reads CASSFGVAGGPTQYF. As DNA, the CDR3 is TGTGCCAGCAGTTTCGGGGTGGCGGGAGGCCCAACGCAGTATTTT. Looking up the rest from reference TRBV28 and TRBJ2-3 gives the full variable domain: DVKVTQSSRYLVKRTGEKVFLECVQDMDHENMFWYRQDPGLGLRLIYFSYDVKMKEKGDIPEGYSVSREKKERFSLILESASTNQTSMYLCASSFGVAGGPTQYFGPGTRLTVL.

The chain joins TRBV5-1 to TRBJ2-5; a weak D match, TRBD2 (7 bases). Trimming took off 4 bases at V and 4 bases at J, with 14 bases between the two ends. This CDR3 has 14 amino acids. The germline gives CDR1 SGHRS, CDR2 YFSETQ. The CDR3 nucleotides read TGCGCCAGCAGCCCTTGGGGGGGCGCAGAGACCCAGTACTTC. It is translated as CASSPWGGAETQYF.